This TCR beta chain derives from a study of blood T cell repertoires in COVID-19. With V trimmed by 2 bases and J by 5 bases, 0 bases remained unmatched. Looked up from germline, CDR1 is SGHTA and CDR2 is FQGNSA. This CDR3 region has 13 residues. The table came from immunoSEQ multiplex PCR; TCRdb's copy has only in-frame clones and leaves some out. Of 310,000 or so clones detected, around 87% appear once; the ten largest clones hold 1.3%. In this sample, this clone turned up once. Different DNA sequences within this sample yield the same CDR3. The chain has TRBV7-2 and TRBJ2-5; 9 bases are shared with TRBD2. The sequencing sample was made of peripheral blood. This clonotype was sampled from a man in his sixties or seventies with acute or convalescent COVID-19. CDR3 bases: TGTGCCAGCAGCTTAAGCGGGGGGGAGACCCAGTACTTC. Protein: CASSLSGGETQYF.